The TCR beta chain described here comes from a study of identical twins (dated by TCRdb to the mid-2010s). In terms of the full investigation: TCR alpha and beta repertoires from monozygotic twins, unrelated adults of various ages and cord blood were deep-sequenced to test whether fetal clonotypes persist. To rule out contamination, the twin experiments were replicated at different times with different library preparation protocols.

Every donor in the study was a healthy Caucasian. Miltenyi CD45RO+ enrichment and human naive T-cell isolation kits were used to isolate memory (CD45RO+) and naive T cells from PBMC. Library preparation employed 5' RACE. Sequencing was carried out with an Illumina HiSeq 2000. Template switching introduced a universal primer binding site; the final cDNA contained a unique molecular identifier, enabling accurate counting of TCR cDNA molecules. First-strand cDNA for TCR alpha and beta chains was synthesized from specific primers in the conserved constant-segment region. To control for contamination, each cDNA library was double barcoded with a SMART-Mk sample barcode plus Illumina barcodes. Two successive PCR steps introduced TruSeq adapter sequences along with Illumina sample barcodes. Sequencing of the TCR alpha and beta cDNA libraries was done on the Illumina HiSeq platform using custom primers. In the authors' own workflow: MiGEC processed the raw reads to extract unique molecular identifiers, while MiXCR was used to determine the CDR3 positions. Recombination models were inferred per individual with the repgenHMM and IGoR tools using an EM algorithm. Shared clonotypes were analyzed with the tcR package in R, and sharing was normalized by the product of cloneset sizes. Out-of-frame nonproductive sequences were analyzed to study raw recombination free of thymic and clonal selection effects. The public reads were quality trimmed at Q25 with fastp and then assembled into clones with MiXCR by TCRdb, keeping productive beta chains. A single entry per CDR3 protein holds the most common genes and DNA from its merged rows. Here the V and J calls rest on TCRdb's processing, not on the authors' analysis. Across this sample there are around 100,000 distinct CDR3 sequences, with 5.9% seen only once. Approximately 12% of the sample belongs to the ten largest clones.

From the cysteine through the phenylalanine, the CDR3 covers 15 amino acids. Here the CDR3 DNA is all that survives: 45 bases in frame from base 1. The germline V gene (reference sequence) gives CDR1 as DFQATT and CDR2 as SNEGSKA. V and J are trimmed by 0 bases and 4 bases, and the gene matches miss 7 bases of the junction. Of note for this clonotype: The antigen it binds to is not known. No much larger clone is present one base from it, and per-base qualities are unavailable.

The investigation overall reported the following: Fewer insertions were carried by abundant cord blood beta clonotypes, a similar but weaker trend appeared in young adult naive repertoires, and no such trend appeared in memory repertoires. The excess sharing between twins in beta out-of-frame sequences was weaker because fewer shared sequences reduced the signal-to-noise ratio. Invariant T cells such as MAIT and iNKT could partly confound zero-insertion analyses, although diverse VJ usage argued against such confounding for most clonotypes. Because the same donors could not be followed over many years, the conclusions relied on cross-sectional statistical analysis. Recombination models systematically underestimated out-of-frame TCR alpha sharing in monozygotic twins but agreed with sharing between unrelated individuals. Compared with coincidental sharing between unrelated individuals, out-of-frame TCR alpha sequences shared between twins had an excess of sequences with low generation probability.

This receptor was obtained from a woman aged 45-59 years in good health. The source material was memory T cells sorted from blood. In light of the paper, this sample's cell subset or site label describes: CD45RO+ enriched T cells. The chain links TRBV20-1 with TRBJ2-7, with TRBD1 identical over 9 junction bases. The CDR3 in this case is CSARDLGGQGYEQYF. The sequenced DNA is TGCAGTGCTAGAGATCTGGGAGGACAGGGGTACGAGCAGTACTTC.